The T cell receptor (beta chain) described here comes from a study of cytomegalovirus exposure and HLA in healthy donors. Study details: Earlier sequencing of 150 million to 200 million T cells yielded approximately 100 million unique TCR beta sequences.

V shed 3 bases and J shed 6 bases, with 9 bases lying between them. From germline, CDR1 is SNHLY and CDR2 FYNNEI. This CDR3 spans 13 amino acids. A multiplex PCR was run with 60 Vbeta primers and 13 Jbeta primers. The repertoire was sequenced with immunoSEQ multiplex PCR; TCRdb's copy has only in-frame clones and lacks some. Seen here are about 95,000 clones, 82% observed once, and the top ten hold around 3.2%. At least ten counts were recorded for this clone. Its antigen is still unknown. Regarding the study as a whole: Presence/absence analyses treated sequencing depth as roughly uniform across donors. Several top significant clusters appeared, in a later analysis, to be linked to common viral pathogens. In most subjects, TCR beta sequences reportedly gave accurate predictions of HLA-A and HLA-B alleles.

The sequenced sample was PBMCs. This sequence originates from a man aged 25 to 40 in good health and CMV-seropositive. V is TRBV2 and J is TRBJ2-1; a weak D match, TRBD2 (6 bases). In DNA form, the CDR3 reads TGTGCCAGCAGTGATGGGAGGTCCAATGAGCAGTTCTTC. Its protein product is CASSDGRSNEQFF.